The source of this T cell receptor beta chain is a study of blood T cell repertoires in COVID-19. CDR1 is SGHNT and CDR2 is YYREEE in the germline V gene (reference sequence). This CDR3 contains 14 residues. Trimming took 7 bases from V and 5 from J, leaving 18 bases between them. TCRdb keeps only in-frame clones here, not all; method: immunoSEQ multiplex PCR. The top ten hold more than 8.5% of the sample, which has about 200,000 clones, about 88% seen once. J is TRBJ1-1 and V is TRBV5-4, with no clear D. Sequenced material: peripheral blood. This TCR was sampled from a woman in her 50s with COVID-19, enrolled during active disease. Written as DNA, the CDR3 is TGTGCCAGCCGAGGCCCAAACCCGGGGACTGAAGCTTTCTTT. Its translation: CASRGPNPGTEAFF.